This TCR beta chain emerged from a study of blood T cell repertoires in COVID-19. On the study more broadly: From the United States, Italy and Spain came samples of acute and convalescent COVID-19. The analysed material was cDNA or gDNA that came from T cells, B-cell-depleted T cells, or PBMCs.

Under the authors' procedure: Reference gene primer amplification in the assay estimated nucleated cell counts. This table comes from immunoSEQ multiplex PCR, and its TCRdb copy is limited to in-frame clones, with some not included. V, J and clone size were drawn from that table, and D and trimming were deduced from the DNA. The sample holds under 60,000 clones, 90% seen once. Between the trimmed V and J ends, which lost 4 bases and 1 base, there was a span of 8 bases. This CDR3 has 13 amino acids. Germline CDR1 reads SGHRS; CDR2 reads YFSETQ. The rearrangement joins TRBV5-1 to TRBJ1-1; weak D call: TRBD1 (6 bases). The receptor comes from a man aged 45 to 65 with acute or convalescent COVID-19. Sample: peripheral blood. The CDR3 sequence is CASSMTGNTEAFF. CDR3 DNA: TGCGCCAGCAGCATGACAGGGAACACTGAAGCTTTCTTT.